A single sample is the source of the 31 T cell receptor beta chains below, sequenced in a study of early T cells in non-severe SARS-CoV-2 infection. TCRdb ran MiXCR on the 5' RACE reads and lists one entry per CDR3 protein. The sample lists 25,000 to 35,000 distinct CDR3 sequences; 2.9% were seen once. Sequenced: whole blood. The source is an adult who was a healthcare worker with PCR-confirmed SARS-CoV-2 infection or an uninfected control (not recorded which).

This clonotype was detected ten times or more. In nucleotides, the CDR3 is TGTGCCAGTAGTCCACCAGGAAACCGACAGGAATTCTATGGCTACACCTTC. This translates into CASSPPGNRQEFYGYTF. This rearrangement joins TRBV19 to TRBJ1-2; tentative D call: TRBD1 (6 bases). The CDR3 contains 17 residues. Trimming cost V 5 bases and J 4 bases, with 23 bases left between them. Germline CDR1 is LNHDA and CDR2 is SQIVND (reference sequence).

There are many counts of this clonotype. The chain employs TRBV25-1 and TRBJ1-6, with D hard to call. V lost 6 bases and J 14 bases, leaving 11 bases between the germline ends. Germline V CDR1 and CDR2: MGHDK, SYGVNS. The CDR3 is 11 amino acids. CDR3: CASRDSGTLHF. The CDR3 nucleotides are TGTGCCAGCAGGGACTCGGGGACCCTCCACTTT. The variable domain in full, with the rest retrieved from reference TRBV25-1 and TRBJ1-6, is EADIYQTPRYLVIGTGKKITLECSQTMGHDKMYWYQQDPGMELHLIHYSYGVNSTEKGDLSSESTVSRIRTEHFPLTLESARPSHTSQYLCASRDSGTLHFGNGTRLTVT.

This clonotype was picked up many times. The chain uses TRBV7-2 and TRBJ1-3; TRBD1 matches at 7 bases. The V gene end was trimmed by 8 bases and the J gene end by 2 bases; junction bases not matched to a gene: 6. The CDR3 is 14 amino acids. Per germline, CDR1 SGHTA and CDR2 FQGNSA. Here the CDR3 reads CASGRGTAGNTIYF. Here the CDR3 DNA reads TGTGCCAGCGGCAGGGGGACAGCTGGAAACACCATATATTTT.

There are many counts of this clonotype. The chain links TRBV11-2 to TRBJ2-3, with no clear D. The CDR3 length is 13 residues. Germline values: CDR1 SGHAT, CDR2 FQNNGV. Trimming left V 5 bases short and J 4 bases short, with 10 bases between. The CDR3 nucleotides read TGTGCCAGCAGCCCGAGGACGGCAGATACGCAGTATTTT. As protein: CASSPRTADTQYF. Looking up the rest from reference TRBV11-2 and TRBJ2-3 gives the full variable domain: EAGVAQSPRYKIIEKRQSVAFWCNPISGHATLYWYQQILGQGPKLLIQFQNNGVVDDSQLPKDRFSAERLKGVDSTLKIQPAKLEDSAVYLCASSPRTADTQYFGPGTRLTVL.

This clonotype was counted many times. This chain joins TRBV5-1 and TRBJ2-6; D is possibly TRBD1 or TRBD2 (5 bases each). There are 17 residues in the CDR3. The germline CDR1 and CDR2 sequences are SGHRS and YFSETQ. The V and J ends lost 2 bases and 0 bases respectively, with 12 bases between them. The CDR3: CASSFPGASSGANVLTF. The CDR3 DNA reads as TGCGCCAGCAGCTTCCCCGGGGCCAGCTCTGGGGCCAACGTCCTGACTTTC.

This clonotype has ten or more counts. This rearrangement joins TRBV13 to TRBJ1-2; 9 positions agree with TRBD1. Germline assignment: CDR1 PRHDT and CDR2 FYEKMQ (reference sequence). V shed 5 bases, J shed 4 bases, and the junction held 5 bases outside the gene matches. The CDR3 extends over 14 amino acids. The CDR3 here is CASSADRGIYGYTF. The CDR3 DNA is TGTGCCAGCAGCGCGGACAGGGGAATCTATGGCTACACCTTC.

This clonotype was detected ten times or more. The chain carries TRBV7-2 and TRBJ2-1; 11 bases agree with TRBD2. Trimming cost V 4 bases and J 0 bases; bases outside gene matches: 14. The CDR3 runs to 20 residues. Germline lookup yields CDR1 SGHTA and CDR2 FQGNSA. The DNA for the CDR3 is TGTGCCAGCAGCTCGCCAATTGGGACTAGCGGACCAAGCTCCTACAATGAGCAGTTCTTC. Translation: CASSSPIGTSGPSSYNEQFF.

Remarks on this clonotype: A much larger clonotype is one base distant, so this may be a read error. V is TRBV5-1 and J is TRBJ2-2; D remains unclear. This CDR3 is built from 16 residues. CDR1 and CDR2 (germline): SGHRS, YFSETQ. Between the trimmed V and J ends, which lost 0 bases and 3 bases, there was a span of 12 bases. The CDR3 bases are TGCGCCAGCAGCTTGGCACCACGAGGATACACCGGGGAGCTGTTTTTT. Amino acid sequence: CASSLAPRGYTGELFF.

This clonotype is labeled as medium-sized. The chain joins TRBV24-1 to TRBJ2-1; D possibly corresponds to TRBD2 (5 bases). Trimming removed 0 bases at V and 0 bases at J, with 8 bases between. The V gene's germline CDR1 is KGHDR and CDR2 SFDVKD. This CDR3 spans 16 amino acids. In DNA, the CDR3 is TGTGCCACCAGTGATTTGCGGGGAAGCTCCTACAATGAGCAGTTCTTC. It codes for CATSDLRGSSYNEQFF.

J is TRBJ2-3 and V is TRBV15; D is perhaps TRBD2 (7 bases). Trimming left V 4 bases short and J 6 bases short, with 17 bases between. The CDR3 is 15 amino acids. Germline loops: CDR1 LNHNV, CDR2 YYDKDF (reference sequence). CDR3 region: CATSIFAGATDTQYF. The CDR3, as DNA: TGTGCCACCAGCATTTTTGCGGGGGCGACTGATACGCAGTATTTT.

This clonotype came up many times. This CDR3 reads CSAEGFSSDTQYF. In DNA, the CDR3 is TGCAGTGCTGAGGGGTTTTCCTCAGATACGCAGTATTTT. This sequence joins TRBV20-1 and TRBJ2-3; D tentatively reads TRBD1 or TRBD2 (5 bases each). Per germline, CDR1 DFQATT and CDR2 SNEGSKA (reference sequence). Trimming removed 5 bases at V and 4 bases at J, with 13 bases between. This CDR3 has 13 residues.

At least ten counts were recorded for this clonotype. The rearrangement uses TRBV27 and TRBJ2-5; 8 positions agree with TRBD1. Germline V gene lookup returns CDR1 MNHEY and CDR2 SMNVEV (reference sequence). V lost 2 bases, J lost 2 bases, and 4 bases stayed unmatched. This CDR3 has 15 amino acids. In DNA, the CDR3 is TGTGCCAGCAGTTTAACTGGGACAGGACAAGAGACCCAGTACTTC. Translated: CASSLTGTGQETQYF.

By sample share, this clonotype is medium-sized (0.01 to 0.1%). The rearrangement uses TRBV12-3 or TRBV12-4 and TRBJ1-4; D is unresolved. This CDR3 spans 14 amino acids. Trimming took 3 bases from V and 8 from J, leaving 13 bases between them. The CDR3 region has the DNA TGTGCCAGCAGTTTGGGCCTTCTAACCGAAAAACTGTTTTTT. It yields the protein CASSLGLLTEKLFF.

This clonotype showed up just a few times. This chain links TRBV18 with TRBJ1-1; 7 bases are a match to TRBD1. Per the germline V gene, CDR1 is KGHSH and CDR2 is LQKENI. The CDR3 has 15 amino acids. V lost 2 bases to trimming and J lost 4 bases; unmatched junction nucleotides: 7. The CDR3 bases are TGTGCCAGCTCACCAGGAAAGGGGGCGATCACTGAAGCTTTCTTT. Amino acid sequence: CASSPGKGAITEAFF.

This clonotype has at least ten counts. The chain carries TRBV30 and TRBJ2-5; weak D call: TRBD2 (5 bases). CDR1 is GTSNPN and CDR2 is SVGIG in the germline V gene (reference sequence). V was pared by 0 bases and J by 12 bases, with 11 bases between. This CDR3 has 11 amino acids. The CDR3 DNA reads as TGTGCCTGGAGTGTAGGCGGGTTGAAGTACTTC. As protein: CAWSVGGLKYF.

This clonotype was recorded at least ten times. The chain has TRBV7-8 and TRBJ2-5, with 9 bases that match TRBD2. This CDR3 has 16 residues. Trimming at V came to 5 bases and at J to 7 bases, leaving 14 bases not matched to a gene. The germline gives CDR1 SGHVS, CDR2 FQNEAQ. CDR3 coding DNA: TGTGCCAGCAGCCCCGGCCGCCTAGCGGGGTTGGGGACCCAGTACTTC. Its translation is CASSPGRLAGLGTQYF.

The V call is TRBV20-1, the J call TRBJ2-3, with D unresolved. The CDR3 extends over 11 amino acids. V lost 6 bases to trimming and J lost 3 bases, with 7 bases between them. Germline V gene lookup returns CDR1 DFQATT and CDR2 SNEGSKA (reference sequence). For the CDR3, the DNA is TGCAGTGCCATCCGTACAGATACGCAGTATTTT. It translates to CSAIRTDTQYF.

This clonotype has a count of ten or more. The chain links TRBV12-3 or TRBV12-4 to TRBJ2-5; 7 bases are shared with TRBD2. V lost 6 bases and J lost 4; bases outside the gene matches: 11. The CDR3 has 15 amino acids. CDR3 sequence: CASSPGTMVRETQYF. The DNA for the CDR3 is TGTGCCAGCAGCCCCGGGACTATGGTGCGAGAGACCCAGTACTTC.

This clonotype was seen many times. The rearrangement uses TRBV10-3 and TRBJ2-3; unclear D gene. The CDR3 loop spans 14 amino acids. Germline CDR1 reads ENHRY; CDR2 reads SYGVKD. The V gene lost 5 bases and the J gene lost 0 bases, with 9 bases spanning the gap. CDR3 loop: CAISHPDSTDTQYF. CDR3 sequence (DNA): TGTGCCATCAGTCATCCGGATAGCACAGATACGCAGTATTTT.

In its sample, this clonotype was seen many times. The CDR3 loop is CASSQRGTTYQETQYF. CDR3 sequence (DNA): TGCGCCAGCAGCCAACGAGGGACTACGTACCAAGAGACCCAGTACTTC. The rearrangement joins TRBV4-1 to TRBJ2-5, with TRBD2 matching 7 bases. J lost 0 bases, V lost 2 bases, and 6 bases had no gene match. Germline V CDR1 and CDR2: MGHRA, YSYEKL. This CDR3 spans 16 amino acids.

This clonotype was counted ten times or more. The chain couples TRBV12-3 or TRBV12-4 to TRBJ1-1; D remains unclear. CDR3 length: 14 amino acids. Trimming stripped 8 bases from V and 0 bases from J, with 13 bases between. CDR3 in DNA: TGTGCCAGCGGAACAACGTTCATGAACACTGAAGCTTTCTTT. Translation gives CASGTTFMNTEAFF.

This clonotype came up many times. Relative to the germline gene, one junction end is altered; a read error may explain this. The chain carries TRBV5-1 and TRBJ2-5, with a possible D match to TRBD1 (5 bases). CDR1 SGHRS and CDR2 YFSETQ come from the germline V gene. The CDR3 has 14 amino acids. The DNA for the CDR3 is TGCGCCAGCAGCATTTGGACATCCGAAGACACCCAGTACTTC. Translated, it gives CASSIWTSEDTQYF.

There are many counts of this clonotype. The chain links TRBV20-1 to TRBJ1-2; TRBD1 agrees at 7 bases. The CDR3 has 13 amino acids. The V gene's germline CDR1 is DFQATT and CDR2 SNEGSKA (reference sequence). V dropped 3 bases and J dropped 2; count of bases not matched to a gene: 3. Here the CDR3 DNA reads TGCAGTGCTAGGGGGACAGCGAACTATGGCTACACCTTC. This encodes CSARGTANYGYTF.

The chain combines TRBV5-1 with TRBJ2-7; D unclear. V was cut by 2 bases and J by 3 bases, with 9 bases left in between. This CDR3 comprises 13 residues. The germline CDR1 and CDR2 sequences are SGHRS and YFSETQ. CDR3 nucleotides: TGCGCCAGCAGCTTTGGACCGAACTACGAGCAGTACGTC. This sequence encodes CASSFGPNYEQYV.

This clonotype was detected ten times or more. This chain uses TRBV7-7 with TRBJ2-5, with 10 bases aligning to TRBD1. Germline loops: CDR1 SSHAT, CDR2 FNYEAQ (reference sequence). Unmatched junction bases numbered 6, after V lost 5 bases and J lost 3 bases. This CDR3 spans 15 amino acids. Here the CDR3 reads CASSQKTGGEETQYF. The CDR3 DNA reads as TGTGCCAGCAGCCAAAAGACAGGGGGCGAAGAGACCCAGTACTTC.

This clonotype was detected a few times. The chain has TRBV3-1 and TRBJ2-6; 9 bases align to TRBD1. The CDR3 spans 19 residues. V shed 3 bases, J shed 0 bases, and the junction held 9 bases outside the gene matches. CDR1 LGHDT and CDR2 YNNKEL come from the germline V gene (reference sequence). In DNA, the CDR3 is TGTGCCAGCAGCCATGGGACCGGGACAGGGCTCTCTGGGGCCAACGTCCTGACTTTC. This encodes CASSHGTGTGLSGANVLTF.

Ten or more counts support this clonotype. The chain has TRBV27 and TRBJ1-1, with 12 bases identical to TRBD1. This CDR3 spans 15 amino acids. V was pared by 7 bases and J by 3 bases, with 6 bases of the junction left unmatched. CDR1 MNHEY and CDR2 SMNVEV come from the germline V gene (reference sequence). CDR3 in amino acids: CASTGQGAADTEAFF. DNA of the CDR3: TGTGCCAGCACGGGACAGGGGGCGGCGGACACTGAAGCTTTCTTT.

This clonotype was counted many times. CDR3 nucleotides: TGTGCCAGCAGGACAAGCGGGGGCCGCGGGGAGCTGTTTTTT. Protein: CASRTSGGRGELFF. The gene calls are TRBV11-2 and TRBJ2-2, with 8 positions matching TRBD2. CDR3 length: 14 residues. Germline CDR1 reads SGHAT; CDR2 reads FQNNGV. Trimming took 6 bases from V and 7 from J; bases not matched to a gene: 7.

This clonotype was counted ten times or more. The chain is built from TRBV27 and TRBJ2-1; D perhaps matches TRBD2 (5 bases). From germline, CDR1 is MNHEY and CDR2 SMNVEV (reference sequence). CDR3 length: 13 amino acids. V lost 6 bases and J 0 bases, leaving 6 bases between the germline ends. This CDR3 is CASRDYSYNEQFF. In nucleotides, the CDR3 is TGTGCCAGCAGAGACTACTCCTACAATGAGCAGTTCTTC.

This clonotype was seen repeatedly, ten times or more. The chain carries TRBV19 and TRBJ2-5, with 9 bases matching TRBD1. The CDR3 loop spans 14 amino acids. In germline, CDR1 is LNHDA, CDR2 SQIVND (reference sequence). J lost 5 bases, V lost 4 bases, and 5 bases had no gene match. This CDR3 is CASSTQGAVETQYF. DNA for the CDR3: TGTGCCAGTAGTACACAGGGGGCGGTGGAGACCCAGTACTTC. Together with reference TRBV19 and TRBJ2-5, the CDR3 gives the full variable domain: DGGITQSPKYLFRKEGQNVTLSCEQNLNHDAMYWYRQDPGQGLRLIYYSQIVNDFQKGDIAEGYSVSREKKESFPLTVTSAQKNPTAFYLCASSTQGAVETQYFGPGTRLLVL.

By share of the sample, this clonotype is medium-sized. The chain employs TRBV5-4 and TRBJ1-1, with 8 bases matching TRBD1. The CDR3 is made up of 16 amino acids. The ends lost 4 bases at V and 4 bases at J; junction bases unmatched: 12. CDR1 and CDR2 from the germline V gene are SGHNT and YYREEE (reference sequence). The CDR3 nucleotides are TGTGCCAGCAGCCTTCCGGGACAGGCCACGGGCACTGAAGCTTTCTTT. Translating it yields CASSLPGQATGTEAFF.